Listed below are T cell receptor beta chains from one sample, sequenced in a study of T-cell reconstitution after alpha-beta-depleted transplantation in children. MiXCR, run by TCRdb on the PCR reads, gives a single entry per CDR3 protein. The sample holds around 300,000 distinct CDR3 sequences, less than 9.5% seen once. The sample in question was peripheral blood, obtained 360 days after TCRalphabeta/CD19-depleted stem cell transplant. The source of these receptors is a female patient between 2 and 15 years old who had a stem cell transplant for Fanconi anemia, so the T cells may come from the graft donor. The CDR3 runs from the conserved cysteine through the conserved F or W. Each record gives: V gene, clone size, J gene, D gene, CDR3 DNA, CDR3 protein. The D gene is left open where the match is weak. Clone size is not always given. Where it is, it says once, few, many or a class for expanded clones.

>TRBV25-1|many|TRBJ2-3|.
TGTGCCAGCAGTGATCCGAGGGGCGGCACAGATACGCAGTATTTT
CASSDPRGGTDTQYF
>TRBV5-1|many|TRBJ2-1|TRBD2
TGCGCCAGCAGCCCCATACTAAGGACTAGCGGGGGGGCTAACAATGAGCAGTTCTTC
CASSPILRTSGGANNEQFF
>TRBV7-3|many|TRBJ2-3|TRBD2
TGTGCCAGCAGCGACGGTGCGGGGGCAGATACGCAGTATTTT
CASSDGAGADTQYF
>TRBV7-8|many|TRBJ2-3|.
TGTGCCAGCAGCTACGGGGCGGGGGCCACAGATACGCAGTATTTT
CASSYGAGATDTQYF
>TRBV2|.|TRBJ2-7|.
TGTGCCAGCAGTGAACACCTAGGGGGATACGAGCAGTACTTC
CASSEHLGGYEQYF
>TRBV7-8|few|TRBJ1-5|.
TGTGCCAGCAGCTTAGCAGGAAACAATCAGCCCCAGCATTTT
CASSLAGNNQPQHF
>TRBV5-1|.|TRBJ1-5|.
TGCGCCAGCAGCTTGGGTCTCCGAGGGGATAGCAATCAGCCCCAGCATTTT
CASSLGLRGDSNQPQHF
>TRBV5-1|many|TRBJ1-4|.
TGCGCCAGCAGCAGCGGACCAGGTGAAAAACTGTTTTTT
CASSSGPGEKLFF
>TRBV20-1|many|TRBJ1-1|.
TGCAGTGCCTCACTCAACATTCCTGAAGCTTTCTTT
CSASLNIPEAFF
>TRBV5-5|many|TRBJ2-4|.
TGTGCCAGCAGCTTGATGTTAGCCAAAAACATTCAGTACTTC
CASSLMLAKNIQYF
>TRBV29-1|many|TRBJ1-3|.
TGCAGCGTTAGGGGATCTGGAAACACCATATATTTT
CSVRGSGNTIYF
>TRBV4-3|many|TRBJ2-6|.
TGCGCCAGCAGCCAAGAAATAGGGGCTGGGGCCAACGTCCTGACTTTC
CASSQEIGAGANVLTF
>TRBV25-1|.|TRBJ2-5|TRBD2
TGTGCCAGCAGTGACCACCCTCGACTAGCGGGCCGGGGTTCCCAGTACTTC
CASSDHPRLAGRGSQYF
>TRBV10-3|.|TRBJ2-6|.
TGTGCCATCAGTGAGCTGGCAGGGAGTCTCTACGTCCTGACTTTC
CAISELAGSLYVLTF
>TRBV7-9|few|TRBJ2-7|.
TGTGCCAGCAGCTTTGGGGTTTCGGGAACTCGCTTCTACGAGCAGTACTTC
CASSFGVSGTRFYEQYF
>TRBV5-6|.|TRBJ2-2|.
TGTGCCAGCAGCTTGGTTAGTTTTTTAGGGGACACCGGGGAGCTGTTTTTT
CASSLVSFLGDTGELFF
>TRBV15|many|TRBJ2-1|.
TGTGCCACCAGCGTGCAAGGGGGGCCTGAGCAGTTCTTC
CATSVQGGPEQFF
>TRBV12-3/TRBV12-4|many|TRBJ1-2|.
TGTGCCAGCAGTTTTTCGGGGGCTCTAGGTGGCTACACCTTC
CASSFSGALGGYTF
>TRBV3-1|.|TRBJ1-1|.
TGTGCCAGCAGACAAGTACGGAACACTGAAGCTTTCTTT
CASRQVRNTEAFF
>TRBV7-8|many|TRBJ2-1|.
TGTGCCAGCAGCTTAGGACTCTCTACTAATGAGCAGTTCTTC
CASSLGLSTNEQFF
>TRBV9|many|TRBJ1-1|.
TGTGCCAGCAGCGAGACGGGAGCGGGGAGGACTGAAGCTTTCTTT
CASSETGAGRTEAFF
>TRBV12-3/TRBV12-4|few|TRBJ2-2|TRBD1
TGTGCCAGCAGTTCCCGGATTGGACAGGGCACTAACACCGGGGAGCTGTTTTTT
CASSSRIGQGTNTGELFF
>TRBV6-1|few|TRBJ2-4|.
TGTGCCAGCAGGAAAGAGACAGGAGCCAAAAACATTCAGTACTTC
CASRKETGAKNIQYF
>TRBV10-3|.|TRBJ1-1|TRBD1
TGTGCCATCAGTGAGCCGGACAGGGGGAACACTGAAGCTTTCTTT
CAISEPDRGNTEAFF
>TRBV29-1|many|TRBJ1-2|TRBD1
TGCAGCGTTGAACGGGGGGGACAGGAAAATAACTATGGCTACACCTTC
CSVERGGQENNYGYTF
>TRBV20-1|many|TRBJ2-2|.
TGCAGTGCTAGGGCGCAGGCGAACACCGGGGAGCTGTTTTTT
CSARAQANTGELFF
>TRBV20-1|few|TRBJ2-5|.
TGCAGTGCTATTCCGGAGGGCGGGCGAGAGACCCAGTACTTC
CSAIPEGGRETQYF
>TRBV5-1|many|TRBJ2-7|TRBD2
TGCGCCAGCAGTACCATAAGCGGGAGGTCCTACGAGCAGTACTTC
CASSTISGRSYEQYF
>TRBV7-2|many|TRBJ2-3|TRBD2
TGTGCCAGCAGCACCGGGACTAGCGGAGCTAGCACAGATACGCAGTATTTT
CASSTGTSGASTDTQYF
>TRBV10-1|.|TRBJ2-1|.
TGCGCCAGCAGTTTAGGGGGGAGCAGGAATGAGCAGTTCTTC
CASSLGGSRNEQFF
>TRBV11-3|.|TRBJ2-1|.
TGTGCCAGCAGCTTAGACGGAGACTACAATGAGCAGTTCTTC
CASSLDGDYNEQFF
>TRBV5-1|many|TRBJ2-5|.
TGCGCCAGCAGCTTGGCGGCAGTAGAGACCCAGTACTTC
CASSLAAVETQYF
>TRBV20-1|many|TRBJ1-1|.
TGCAGTGCTAGTGGCCAAGGGGCAAACACTGAAGCTTTCTTT
CSASGQGANTEAFF
>TRBV6-5|few|TRBJ2-5|.
TGTGCCAGCGGGCGACAAGAGACCCAGTACTTC
CASGRQETQYF
>TRBV24-1|.|TRBJ1-5|TRBD1
TGTGCCACCAGTGACCGACAGGGGTGGGATCAGCCCCAGCATTTT
CATSDRQGWDQPQHF
>TRBV7-2|.|TRBJ2-2|TRBD1
TGTGCCAGCAGACATACCGGGACAGGGGTCACCGGGGAGCTGTTTTTT
CASRHTGTGVTGELFF
>TRBV29-1|many|TRBJ1-5|TRBD1
TGCAGCGTTGGGACAGGCTTTCAGCCCCAGCATTTT
CSVGTGFQPQHF
>TRBV28|.|TRBJ1-6|.
TGTGCCAGCAGTTTGAGCGGCCAGCCCGTCGGTTCACCCCTCCACTTT
CASSLSGQPVGSPLHF
>TRBV5-1|few|TRBJ2-1|.
TGCGCCAGCAGCTTACTTACTAGCTCCTACAATGAGCAGTTCTTC
CASSLLTSSYNEQFF
>TRBV9|few|TRBJ2-1|TRBD2
TGTGCCAGCAGCGTAGCTGCTGGACTAGTCGTCAATGAGCAGTTCTTC
CASSVAAGLVVNEQFF
>TRBV7-2|.|TRBJ2-5|TRBD2
TGTGCCAGCAGCTTAGGTCTGCGGGAGAGTCAAGAGACCCAGTACTTC
CASSLGLRESQETQYF
>TRBV5-1|few|TRBJ2-5|.
TGCGCCAGCAGCTTGTTGGGGACTGCCCAAGAGACCCAGTACTTC
CASSLLGTAQETQYF
>TRBV5-1|many|TRBJ2-1|.
TGCGCCAGCAGCTTCGGCTCCTACAATGAGCAGTTCTTC
CASSFGSYNEQFF
>TRBV20-1|many|TRBJ2-3|.
TGCAGTGCAAGTCGGGCCTTCACAGATACGCAGTATTTT
CSASRAFTDTQYF
>TRBV11-2|.|TRBJ1-2|.
TGTGCCAGCAGCCCCGGCCTGAGGAGTCCCAACTATGGCTACACCTTC
CASSPGLRSPNYGYTF
>TRBV20-1|few|TRBJ2-5|TRBD1
TGCAGTGCTAGAGATATCAGGGGGCAAGAGACCCAGTACTTC
CSARDIRGQETQYF
>TRBV30|.|TRBJ1-5|.
TGTGCCTGGAGACAGACGGAACTTCAGCCCCAGCATTTT
CAWRQTELQPQHF
>TRBV30|many|TRBJ2-7|.
TGTGCCTGGAGTGTACGGGGCCCCTACGAGCAGTACTTC
CAWSVRGPYEQYF
>TRBV24-1|many|TRBJ2-1|.
TGTGCCACCAGTGATCCCTCCGTGGGGGATGAGCAGTTCTTC
CATSDPSVGDEQFF
>TRBV5-1|few|TRBJ2-5|TRBD2
TGCGCCAGCAGCCTTGATAGCGGGGCACAAGAGACCCAGTACTTC
CASSLDSGAQETQYF
>TRBV5-1|.|TRBJ2-2|.
TGCGCCAGCAGCTTGAGCGCTAGCGAACACGGGGAGCTGTTTTTT
CASSLSASEHGELFF
>TRBV20-1|few|TRBJ1-4|TRBD1
TGCAGTGCTAGCCCCAGGGCAGGGGGGAAAAGTGAAAAACTGTTTTTT
CSASPRAGGKSEKLFF
>TRBV28|many|TRBJ1-5|.
TGTGCCAGCAGTTGGGGGAGGGTCAATCAGCCCCAGCATTTT
CASSWGRVNQPQHF